This is a list of T cell receptor beta chains from one sample in a study of shared clonotypes between healthy human individuals. Here immunoSEQ multiplex PCR was the method, and the copy in TCRdb shows in-frame clones only, minus some. The sample lists around 340,000 clones, around 79% occurring once. Input material: memory CD4+ T cells sorted from blood. Source of these receptors: a man between 25 and 39 years old in good health. Both conserved end residues are part of each CDR3.

TRBV18	CASSSQGTADTQYF
TRBV14	CASSQGWGTEAFF
TRBV7-2	CASSRGLKANYGYTF
TRBV7-9	CASSLAQGSADTQYF
TRBV7-8	CASSYTGTTYEQYF
TRBV7-2	CASSDRIRETQYF
TRBV7-6	CASRGGGEAQPQHF
TRBV28	CASAGGGRAANEQFF
TRBV7-9	CASSSWGGDTEAFF
TRBV19	CASSPIAGGVTGELFF
TRBV5-1	CASSLEGTTYEQYF
TRBV7-9	CASSEGASGRAVDTQYF
TRBV19	CASSDREGYGYTF
TRBV5-6	CASSYIYEQYF
TRBV5-5	CASRESLDRFAYGYTF
TRBV7-9	CASSLAGSYSGNTIYF
TRBV6-1	CASSEAFPPTVKETQYF
TRBV19	CASSIGTSPGRRSYNEQFF
TRBV7-2	CASSFVTSYNEQFF
TRBV10-3	CAIFWGALPDTQYF
TRBV29-1	CSVFLRANEQFF
TRBV5-1	CASSRSGTVGIDTQYF
TRBV5-5	CASSLDSGNYGYTF
TRBV29-1	CSVGGLAGEGGTDTQYF
TRBV10-3	CAIEGAGIRNEQYF
TRBV2	CASSEKGATGELFF
TRBV28	CASKASLEPQHF
TRBV5-1	CASSLVGYEQYF
TRBV4-2	CASSQAGTRVSEQYF
TRBV7-9	CASSFSRTSGDEQFF
TRBV6-1	CATSQGAGQPQHF
TRBV5-5	CASSLGREVAFF
TRBV9	CASSLRTSGSLYNEQFF
TRBV13	CASSLGDSSSYEQYF
TRBV28	CASSPQQGKETQYF
TRBV11-3	CASSYSGTADTQYF
TRBV18	CASSPTRATDTQYF
TRBV29-1	CSVEGGTGREDTQYF
TRBV18	CASSPQGQAGGLRGYTF
TRBV4-1	CASRAGTGDSPLHF
TRBV12-5	CASGLGELSTDTQYF
TRBV19	CASSRGGWTGELFF
TRBV5-1	CASSLAGGDGYTF
TRBV7-9	CASSLSGRGVDSNQPQHF
TRBV7-3	CASSLMAATTDTQYF
TRBV2	CASSAGGLLYRNQPQHF
TRBV7-8	CASSPRPRRDFSTDTQYF